The 13 T cell receptor beta chains in this list originate from one sample, sequenced in a study of regulatory T cells in long-lasting Graves disease. Time point here: persistent/refractory GD, antithyroid drugs over 5 years with positive TRAb. There was RNA extracted from PBMCs, and the TCR library was made from it. According to the study, TCR beta libraries were built with iRepertoire HTBI primers and CDR3-region Arm-PCR. TCRdb re-called the multiplex PCR reads through MiXCR, storing one row per CDR3 protein. This table holds 700,000 or so distinct CDR3 sequences, around 32% found once. This sample comprised peripheral blood mononuclear cells (PBMCs), obtained when the disease was refractory, from a patient treated with antithyroid drugs. The origin of the receptors is a female donor with Graves disease.

A note on this clonotype: The germline gene is not matched at one end of the junction; a read error may be the cause. J is TRBJ1-4 and V is TRBV5-1; D remains unclear. The CDR3 spans 14 residues. CDR1 is SGHRS and CDR2 is YFSETQ in the germline V gene. The CDR3 region is CASSEVATNEKPFF. DNA for the CDR3: TGCGCCAGCAGCGAAGTTGCAACTAATGAAAAACCGTTTTTT.

Regarding this clonotype: This may be a read error, as it is one base from a much larger clone. This chain uses TRBV27 with TRBJ2-7, with TRBD1 identical over 9 bases. The CDR3 runs 15 residues. From germline, CDR1 is MNHEY and CDR2 SMNVEV (reference sequence). The CDR3 is CANSFQGQGPYEQYF. The CDR3 DNA reads TGTGCCAACAGTTTCCAGGGACAGGGACCCTACGAGCAGTACTTC.

The chain couples TRBV5-4 to TRBJ1-1, with D hard to call. CDR3 length: 16 amino acids. Trimming cost V 3 bases and J 5 bases, with 20 bases left between them. CDR1 is SGHNT and CDR2 is YYREEE in the germline V gene (reference sequence). CDR3 in DNA: TGTGCCAGCAGCTCCCGCGGTTGGGGTAGGGAGACTGAAGCTTTCTTT. Protein sequence: CASSSRGWGRETEAFF. The whole variable domain, filled in from reference TRBV5-4 and TRBJ1-1, reads ETGVTQSPTHLIKTRGQQVTLRCSSQSGHNTVSWYQQALGQGPQFIFQYYREEENGRGNFPPRFSGLQFPNYSSELNVNALELDDSALYLCASSSRGWGRETEAFFGQGTRLTVV.

In its sample, this clonotype is medium-sized. The rearrangement joins TRBV27 to TRBJ2-3, with D hard to call. This CDR3 spans 13 amino acids. Germline V gene sequence: CDR1 MNHEY, CDR2 SMNVEV (reference sequence). Deletions cut 4 bases from V and 4 bases from J, with 9 bases between. The CDR3 region has the DNA TGTGCCAGCAGTTCCCCCCCAGCAGATACGCAGTATTTT. This translates into CASSSPPADTQYF.

The rearrangement joins TRBV6-2 or TRBV6-3 to TRBJ2-2; TRBD1 matches at 12 bases. CDR3 length: 13 amino acids. Germline CDR1 MNHEY, CDR2 SVGEGT. The junction had 2 bases not matched to a gene; V was cut back by 8 bases and J by 7 bases. The CDR3 DNA sequence: TGTGCCAGCCGGGACAGGGGGCTCGGGGAGCTGTTTTTT. Its protein is CASRDRGLGELFF.

The chain employs TRBV6-2 or TRBV6-3 and TRBJ1-6, with D unclear. Trimming removed 5 bases from V and 4 bases from J, with 15 bases in between. Germline V gives CDR1 MNHEY, CDR2 SVGEGT. The CDR3 is made up of 16 amino acids. CDR3 region: CASSEIRFPYNSPLHF. DNA of the CDR3: TGTGCCAGCAGTGAAATCCGATTCCCTTATAATTCACCCCTCCACTTT.

V usage is TRBV10-3 and J usage is TRBJ1-5, with unresolved D. The CDR3 is 14 residues long. Per the germline V gene, CDR1 is ENHRY and CDR2 is SYGVKD. Trimming took off 0 bases at V and 3 bases at J, with 6 bases between the two ends. DNA for the CDR3: TGTGCCATCAGTGAGTCGGCCGACAATCAGCCCCAGCATTTT. It is translated as CAISESADNQPQHF.

This clonotype came up a few times. V usage is TRBV6-1 and J usage is TRBJ1-5, with 7 bases that match TRBD1. This CDR3 region has 19 residues. V was pared by 5 bases and J by 3 bases, with 19 bases of the junction left unmatched. CDR1 and CDR2 (germline): MNHNS, SASEGT. The CDR3 bases are TGTGCCAGCAGTCCTCGATTCGCAAGGACAGGCGAGATCAATCAGCCCCAGCATTTT. Amino acid sequence: CASSPRFARTGEINQPQHF.

This clonotype was detected only a few times. The chain couples TRBV3-1 to TRBJ2-7; perhaps TRBD2 as D (5 bases). This CDR3 region has 13 residues. The ends were cut back, 6 bases at V and 6 bases at J, with 15 bases in the middle. Germline V lookup: CDR1 LGHDT, CDR2 YNNKEL (reference sequence). CDR3 sequence reads: CASRSLGLSEQYF. The CDR3 coding sequence is TGTGCCAGCAGATCACTAGGACTCAGCGAGCAGTACTTC.

The rearrangement links TRBV12-3 or TRBV12-4 to TRBJ2-7; D may match TRBD1 or TRBD2 (5 bases each). V dropped 4 bases and J dropped 7 bases, with 11 bases sitting between them. There are 12 residues in the CDR3. The CDR3 region has the DNA TGTGCCAGCAGTTCAGGGACGGGGGAGCAGTACTTC. Its translation is CASSSGTGEQYF.

This clonotype was counted only a few times. The genes are TRBV3-1 and TRBJ1-1, with D unclear. V shed 2 bases and J shed 1 base, with 11 bases lying between them. Germline-derived CDR1 and CDR2 are LGHDT and YNNKEL (reference sequence). This CDR3 has 15 residues. The CDR3 DNA reads TGTGCCAGCAGCCAAAGCTTGGAGGAGAACACTGAAGCTTTCTTT. Translated, it gives CASSQSLEENTEAFF.

This clonotype was seen many times. This rearrangement joins TRBV6-1 to TRBJ1-2, with D perhaps matching TRBD1 (5 bases). Trimming removed 7 bases at V and 8 bases at J, with 14 bases between. This CDR3 comprises 12 residues. In germline, CDR1 is MNHNS, CDR2 SASEGT. The CDR3 sequence: CASTDSSGGYTF. Here the CDR3 DNA reads TGTGCCAGCACTGACAGCTCAGGGGGCTACACCTTC.

This clonotype was seen only a few times. The chain links TRBV30 to TRBJ2-7, with D unresolved. The germline V gene has CDR1 GTSNPN and CDR2 SVGIG (reference sequence). Trimming shortened V by 0 bases and J by 2 bases, and 5 bases separated the two germline ends. This CDR3 region has 12 residues. CDR3 bases: TGTGCCTGGAGTGTAGCCGCCTACGAGCAGTACTTC. It encodes CAWSVAAYEQYF.